This T cell receptor beta chain was observed in a study of blood T cells in healthy people across ages. Whole-study results and caveats: The authors considered diversity estimates from one million T cells to be underestimates. A roughly linear age-dependent decrease characterized TCR beta diversity per million T cells.

Alongside a J-beta primer mix, a sample-barcoded 5' primer served in a second PCR lasting 7 to 11 cycles. A template-switch adaptor with 12 random nucleotides tagged each cDNA molecule. MiXCR was run by TCRdb on the 5' RACE reads, yielding one entry per CDR3 protein. The table has about 900,000 distinct CDR3 sequences, 60% to 80% seen once. Worth noting for this clonotype: Its antigen is unknown.

Deletions cut 5 bases from V and 2 bases from J, with 15 bases between. Germline V gene data show CDR1 as SGHTA and CDR2 as FQGNSA. The length of the CDR3 is 15 residues. The source is a man aged 30-40 years in good health. This rearrangement joins TRBV7-2 to TRBJ2-5, with D hard to call. The source material was blood. CDR3 in DNA: TGTGCCAGCAGCACCCGGCGGTCCGTACAAGAGACCCAGTACTTC. Translated, it gives CASSTRRSVQETQYF.